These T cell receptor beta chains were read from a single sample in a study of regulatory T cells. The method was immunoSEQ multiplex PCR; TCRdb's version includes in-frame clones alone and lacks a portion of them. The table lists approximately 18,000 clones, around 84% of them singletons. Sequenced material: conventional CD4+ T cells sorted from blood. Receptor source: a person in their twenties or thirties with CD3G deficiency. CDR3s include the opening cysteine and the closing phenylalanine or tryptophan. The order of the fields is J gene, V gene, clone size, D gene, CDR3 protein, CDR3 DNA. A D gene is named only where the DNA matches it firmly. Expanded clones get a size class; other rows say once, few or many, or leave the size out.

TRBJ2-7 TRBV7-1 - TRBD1 CASSLAGTGGHEQYF TGTGCCAGCAGCTTAGCCGGGACAGGGGGCCACGAGCAGTACTTC
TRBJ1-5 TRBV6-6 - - CASSWGLGNQPQHF TGTGCCAGCAGTTGGGGACTGGGGAATCAGCCCCAGCATTTT
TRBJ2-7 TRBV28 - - CASSPTGTGHYEQYF TGTGCCAGCAGTCCGACAGGCACGGGGCATTACGAGCAGTACTTC
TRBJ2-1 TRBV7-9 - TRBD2 CASSLDAGDNNEQFF TGTGCCAGCAGCTTAGATGCGGGGGATAACAATGAGCAGTTCTTC
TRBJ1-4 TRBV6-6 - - CASSYGTATNEKLFF TGTGCCAGCAGTTACGGGACTGCGACGAATGAAAAACTGTTTTTT
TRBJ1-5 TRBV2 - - CASSETWPAQHF TGTGCCAGCAGTGAAACTTGGCCGGCCCAGCATTTT
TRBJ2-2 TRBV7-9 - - CASSPLHGELFF TGTGCCAGCAGCCCTCTACACGGGGAGCTGTTTTTT
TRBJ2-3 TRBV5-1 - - CASSLGPGAVTQYF TGCGCCAGCAGCTTGGGTCCAGGAGCCGTTACGCAGTATTTT
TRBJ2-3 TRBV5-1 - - CASSSTGFSTDTQYF TGCGCCAGCAGTTCAACCGGGTTTAGCACAGATACGCAGTATTTT
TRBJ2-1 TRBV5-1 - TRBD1 CASSLGTGMGEQFF TGCGCCAGCAGCTTGGGGACAGGAATGGGTGAGCAGTTCTTC
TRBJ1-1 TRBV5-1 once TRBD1 CASSPGTGKVNTEAFF TGCGCCAGCAGCCCCGGGACAGGGAAGGTGAACACTGAAGCTTTCTTT
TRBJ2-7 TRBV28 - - CASSLRAGPRSSEQYF TGTGCCAGCAGTTTAAGGGCAGGTCCCCGTTCCTCCGAGCAGTACTTC
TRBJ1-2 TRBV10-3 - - CATRAETRQFKNYGYTF TGTGCCACCAGAGCGGAAACCAGACAGTTTAAAAACTATGGCTACACCTTC
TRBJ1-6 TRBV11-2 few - CASSFRTAASSYNSPLHF TGTGCCAGCAGCTTTAGGACAGCAGCTAGCTCCTATAATTCACCCCTCCACTTT
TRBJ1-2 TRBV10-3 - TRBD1 CAISDGTGPNGYTF TGTGCCATCAGTGATGGGACAGGGCCGAATGGCTACACCTTC
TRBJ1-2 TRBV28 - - CASSLPRHDYGYTF TGTGCCAGCAGTTTACCCCGGCACGATTATGGCTACACCTTC
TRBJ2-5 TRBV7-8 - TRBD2 CASSFGRLAGAVSETQYF TGTGCCAGCAGCTTTGGGCGGCTAGCGGGAGCCGTGTCAGAGACCCAGTACTTC
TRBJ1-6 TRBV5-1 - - CASSLDPYNSPLHF TGCGCCAGCAGCTTGGACCCCTATAATTCACCCCTCCACTTT
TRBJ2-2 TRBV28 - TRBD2 CASSLQLAGAFGTGELFF TGTGCCAGCAGTTTACAACTAGCGGGAGCTTTTGGCACCGGGGAGCTGTTTTTT
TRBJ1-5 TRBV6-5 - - CASSYSTDAPQHF TGTGCCAGCAGTTACTCGACGGACGCTCCCCAGCATTTT
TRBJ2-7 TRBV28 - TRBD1 CASSLWKRPGTAYEQYF TGTGCCAGCAGTTTATGGAAGAGGCCCGGGACAGCCTACGAGCAGTACTTC
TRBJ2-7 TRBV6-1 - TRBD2 CASSGARVAGGLREQYF TGTGCCAGCAGTGGAGCGAGGGTGGCGGGAGGGCTAAGGGAGCAGTACTTC
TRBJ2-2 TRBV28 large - CASSPRWGTNTGELFF TGTGCCAGCAGTCCACGGTGGGGCACGAACACCGGGGAGCTGTTTTTT
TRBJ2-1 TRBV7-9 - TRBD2 CASSYSRGSSYNEQFF TGTGCCAGCAGCTATAGTCGCGGGAGCTCCTACAATGAGCAGTTCTTC
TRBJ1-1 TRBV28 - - CASSFTPTSMNTEAFF TGTGCCAGCAGTTTTACGCCGACTTCCATGAACACTGAAGCTTTCTTT
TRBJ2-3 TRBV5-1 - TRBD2 CASSPGGVAGLAADTQYF TGCGCCAGCAGCCCGGGGGGGGTAGCGGGACTAGCGGCAGATACGCAGTATTTT